These T cell receptor beta chains were read from a single sample in a study of blood T cell repertoires in COVID-19. Only in-frame clones appear in the TCRdb table, and some are missing; sequencing was by immunoSEQ multiplex PCR. The data contain about 170,000 clones, approximately 86% of them singletons. Sequenced: peripheral blood. Receptor source: a woman of 80 years or more with COVID-19, enrolled during active disease. Both conserved end residues are part of each CDR3. D genes are given only for firm matches. The size of a clone is reported for some rows only, either as once, few or many, or as a class for expanded clones.

>TRBJ2-7|TRBV5-1|NA|NA|13
CASSPVQGYEQYF
TGCGCCAGCAGCCCGGTCCAGGGTTACGAGCAGTACTTC
>TRBJ2-2|TRBV7-3|NA|NA|12
CASSSYTGELFF
TGTGCCAGCAGCTCCTACACCGGGGAGCTGTTTTTT
>TRBJ2-6|TRBV4-1|TRBD1|NA|17
CASSQPGQGAGANVLTF
TGCGCCAGCAGCCAACCGGGACAGGGGGCTGGGGCCAACGTCCTGACTTTC
>TRBJ1-1|TRBV5-1|TRBD1|NA|16
CASSSTYRGRNTEAFF
TGCGCCAGCAGCTCAACCTACAGGGGGCGGAACACTGAAGCTTTCTTT
>TRBJ2-3|TRBV23-1|TRBD1|NA|16
CASRCDRAIGKDTQYF
TGCGCCAGCAGGTGCGACAGGGCCATTGGTAAGGATACGCAGTATTTT
>TRBJ1-1|TRBV5-4|NA|NA|15
CASSPPGQMNTEAFF
TGTGCCAGCAGCCCCCCCGGACAGATGAACACTGAAGCTTTCTTT
>TRBJ2-7|TRBV6-5|NA|NA|14
CATQLIRGSYEQYF
TGTGCCACCCAGCTTATACGGGGTTCCTACGAGCAGTACTTC
>TRBJ2-7|TRBV15|TRBD2|NA|18
CATSRATGTSGAHYEQYF
TGTGCCACCAGCAGGGCAACCGGGACTAGCGGGGCCCACTACGAGCAGTACTTC
>TRBJ1-1|TRBV5-6|NA|NA|14
CASRRGVLNTEAFF
TGTGCCAGCAGGCGGGGGGTTCTGAACACTGAAGCTTTCTTT
>TRBJ2-5|TRBV5-1|NA|NA|14
CASASGGRRETQYF
TGCGCCAGCGCATCAGGTGGCAGAAGAGAGACCCAGTACTTC
>TRBJ1-1|TRBV2|NA|once|14
CASSVQGRNTEAFF
TGTGCCAGCAGTGTCCAGGGAAGGAACACTGAAGCTTTCTTT
>TRBJ2-2|TRBV19|TRBD2|NA|18
CASSIQVAGGPNTGELFF
TGTGCCAGTAGTATTCAGGTAGCGGGGGGGCCGAACACCGGGGAGCTGTTTTTT
>TRBJ1-1|TRBV24-1|NA|NA|14
CATSEAGENTEAFF
TGTGCCACCAGTGAAGCAGGGGAGAACACTGAAGCTTTCTTT